Shown below are 14 T cell receptor beta chains from a single sample sequenced in a study of CD8 T cells in Susac syndrome. Random hexamers were used to reverse transcribe 0.5 to 1 ug of RNA. TCRdb redid the calling of the immunoSEQ multiplex PCR reads with MiXCR, one entry per CDR3 protein. This sample has about 140,000 distinct CDR3 sequences; about 95% occur once, and the top ten carry over 0.1%. Sequenced material: CD4+ T cells from PBMCs. Receptors originate from a human donor with multiple sclerosis.

The rearrangement joins TRBV29-1 to TRBJ1-2; 7 bases agree with TRBD1. Germline lookup yields CDR1 SQVTM and CDR2 ANQGSEA. This CDR3 has 14 amino acids. With 4 bases clipped from V and 5 bases from J, the junction kept 10 bases outside the gene matches. The CDR3 DNA sequence: TGCAGCGTTGGGAGGGGAGGGGGCGTGTATGGCTACACCTTC. Protein product: CSVGRGGGVYGYTF.

The rearrangement uses TRBV4-1 and TRBJ2-7; 10 nucleotides align to TRBD2. CDR1 is MGHRA, CDR2 YSYEKL, per germline. V shed 1 base, J shed 1 base, and the junction held 13 bases outside the gene matches. The CDR3 spans 19 residues. CDR3 nucleotide sequence: TGCGCCAGCAGCCAAGGAGGCCTAGCGGGAGTGAGAGGATCCTACGAGCAGTACTTC. This translates into CASSQGGLAGVRGSYEQYF.

The V gene is TRBV24-1, the J gene TRBJ2-3, with D perhaps TRBD2 (6 bases). V shed 9 bases and J shed 1 base, with 10 bases lying between them. Germline-derived CDR1 and CDR2 are KGHDR and SFDVKD. This CDR3 is built from 13 residues. The DNA of the CDR3 is TGTGCCACCCAGGAGGGAGGCACAGATACGCAGTATTTT. Translation: CATQEGGTDTQYF.

The chain carries TRBV12-3 or TRBV12-4 and TRBJ1-1, with 10 nucleotides matching TRBD1. V lost 6 bases and J lost 4; bases outside the gene matches: 17. The CDR3 contains 18 residues. The CDR3 is CASRSYSIGTGVGTEAFF. For the CDR3, the DNA is TGTGCCAGCAGGTCCTATAGTATCGGGACAGGGGTTGGCACTGAAGCTTTCTTT.

This sequence joins TRBV23-1 and TRBJ2-2; D is ambiguous. TRBV23-1 is assigned to the ORF class and has an uncertain function. This CDR3 contains 13 residues. Trimming left V 6 bases short and J 1 base short, with 6 bases between. CDR3 coding DNA: TGCGCCAGCAGGCCGAAGAACACCGGGGAGCTGTTTTTT. This translates into CASRPKNTGELFF.

V and J are TRBV5-6 and TRBJ2-6; D possibly corresponds to TRBD1 (5 bases). V was trimmed by 5 bases and J by 4 bases, leaving 13 bases between them. This CDR3 comprises 15 residues. In germline, CDR1 is SGHDT, CDR2 YYEEEE. Written as DNA, the CDR3 is TGTGCCAGCAGGGCAGGGATTTCGGGGGCCAACGTCCTGACTTTC. This sequence encodes CASRAGISGANVLTF.

CDR3 sequence: CASSSSGGGHNEQFF. CDR3 nucleotide sequence: TGCGCCAGCAGCTCCAGCGGGGGTGGACACAATGAGCAGTTCTTC. The chain joins TRBV5-1 to TRBJ2-1, with TRBD2 matching over 8 bases. The J segment lost 5 bases and the V segment lost 3 bases, leaving 7 bases of the junction unmatched. The germline V gene encodes CDR1 SGHRS and CDR2 YFSETQ. The CDR3 runs to 15 residues. The variable domain in full, with the rest retrieved from reference TRBV5-1 and TRBJ2-1, is KAGVTQTPRYLIKTRGQQVTLSCSPISGHRSVSWYQQTPGQGLQFLFEYFSETQRNKGNFPGRFSGRQFSNSRSEMNVSTLELGDSALYLCASSSSGGGHNEQFFGPGTRLTVL.

The genes are TRBV30 and TRBJ2-5, with unresolved D. There are 10 residues in the CDR3. The V end was cut by 1 base, the J end by 9 bases, with 6 bases between. CDR1 is GTSNPN and CDR2 is SVGIG in the germline V gene (reference sequence). CDR3: CAWSAAPQYF. Here the CDR3 DNA reads TGTGCCTGGAGTGCAGCCCCCCAGTACTTC. The full variable domain, rest sourced from reference TRBV30 and TRBJ2-5, is SQTIHQWPATLVQPVGSPLSLECTVEGTSNPNLYWYRQAAGRGLQLLFYSVGIGQISSEVPQNLSASRPQDRQFILSSKKLLLSDSGFYLCAWSAAPQYFGPGTRLLVL.

This chain joins TRBV29-1 and TRBJ2-1; 9 bases match TRBD2. Germline CDR1 and CDR2: SQVTM and ANQGSEA. This CDR3 contains 15 residues. CDR3 region: CSGRGGAAVYNEQFF. CDR3 bases: TGCAGTGGGCGGGGGGGAGCGGCGGTGTACAATGAGCAGTTCTTC.

The chain uses TRBV2 and TRBJ1-2, with 7 bases fitting TRBD1. CDR1 SNHLY and CDR2 FYNNEI come from the germline V gene. The CDR3 is made up of 18 amino acids. Trimming removed 5 bases from V and 6 bases from J; junction bases left unmatched: 21. CDR3 sequence: CASSQGGSLDRLFDGYTF. The CDR3 region has the DNA TGTGCCAGCAGTCAGGGGGGGTCGCTTGACAGACTTTTCGATGGCTACACCTTC.

The chain couples TRBV7-2 to TRBJ1-5; 7 bases are a match to TRBD1. Losses at the gene ends were 1 base for V and 15 bases for J; bases not matched to a gene: 6. CDR3 length: 12 residues. Germline CDR1 and CDR2: SGHTA and FQGNSA. CDR3 sequence: CASSLVSGGRHF. CDR3 DNA: TGTGCCAGCAGCTTAGTGTCAGGGGGACGGCATTTT. The entire variable domain, with the rest obtained from reference TRBV7-2 and TRBJ1-5, is as follows: GAGVSQSPSNKVTEKGKDVELRCDPISGHTALYWYRQSLGQGLEFLIYFQGNSAPDKSGLPSDRFSAERTGGSVSTLTIQRTQQEDSAVYLCASSLVSGGRHFGDGTRLSIL.

This chain uses TRBV7-9 with TRBJ1-2, with TRBD1 matching 9 bases. Germline V CDR1 and CDR2: SEHNR, FQNEAQ (reference sequence). With V trimmed by 1 base and J by 5 bases, 5 bases remained unmatched. CDR3 size: 15 residues. As DNA, the CDR3 is TGTGCCAGCAGCTTAGAGGGACAGGGTATTTATGGCTACACCTTC. Translation gives CASSLEGQGIYGYTF.

The V gene is TRBV2, the J gene TRBJ2-1; D might be TRBD2 (5 bases). Per germline, CDR1 SNHLY and CDR2 FYNNEI. The CDR3 has 15 amino acids. The ends were cut back, 4 bases at V and 9 bases at J, with 19 bases in the middle. The CDR3 here is CASSASLRGRGEQFF. CDR3 nucleotide sequence: TGTGCCAGCAGTGCCTCTCTTCGGGGAAGAGGTGAGCAGTTCTTC.

The chain employs TRBV29-1 and TRBJ2-1; 10 nucleotides align to TRBD2. After removal of 4 bases from V and 2 bases from J, the junction contained 5 bases not matched to a gene. CDR3 length: 15 residues. CDR1 is SQVTM and CDR2 is ANQGSEA in the germline V gene. DNA for the CDR3: TGCAGCGTTGCGAGCGGGAGGGCTGCCTACAATGAGCAGTTCTTC. Translating gives CSVASGRAAYNEQFF.